This T cell receptor (beta chain) was sequenced in a study of Tregs in tolerant kidney transplant recipients. Study results and limitations: No direct test of biological reproducibility was done here. Donor-specific Treg expansion exceeded global Treg expansion in tolerant patients, suggesting antigen drive. Expanding Tregs on activated donor B cells appeared to best identify donor-specific TCRbeta clones.

Unstimulated regulatory T cells (CD4+CD25+CD127-), CD4+CD25- non-regulatory cells, CD4 and CD8 cells were FACS-sorted from thawed PBMCs. On this clone itself: Its specificity is not known.

The J segment lost 3 bases and the V segment lost 5 bases, leaving 10 bases of the junction unmatched. The CDR3 is 16 residues long. Germline V CDR1 and CDR2: SEHNR, FQNEAQ (reference sequence). The repertoire was sequenced with immunoSEQ multiplex PCR; TCRdb's copy has only in-frame clones and lacks some. In the table there are about 66,000 clones, 92% of which are singletons. The chain links TRBV7-9 to TRBJ2-5; 9 bases agree with TRBD2. The TCR comes from a human donor who received a combined kidney and bone marrow transplant. The source material was CD8+ T cells from blood, sampled before the transplant. For the CDR3, the DNA is TGTGCCAGCAGCCAACCCAGGGGACTAGCCGAAGAGACCCAGTACTTC. Its translation: CASSQPRGLAEETQYF.